The 19 T cell receptor beta chains listed next were all sequenced from one sample in a study of blood T cell repertoires in COVID-19. Using immunoSEQ multiplex PCR, the repertoire was profiled, and TCRdb retains in-frame clones only, with some absent. The sample records 190,000 or so clones, roughly 87% being singletons. Sequencing used PBMCs or T cells enriched from blood (not recorded which). Source of these receptors: a man in his late teens or twenties with acute COVID-19.

This clone has just one count. The chain combines TRBV3-1 (or the pseudogene TRBV3-2) with TRBJ2-7; perhaps TRBD1 as D (5 bases). The V gene lost 2 bases and the J gene lost 2 bases, with 10 bases spanning the gap. Germline V gene sequence: CDR1 LGHDT, CDR2 YNNKEL (reference sequence). The CDR3 consists of 14 residues. The CDR3 spells CASSQMGQAYEQYF. The CDR3 nucleotides read TGTGCCAGCAGCCAAATGGGGCAGGCCTACGAGCAGTACTTC.

The chain employs TRBV5-1 and TRBJ1-2, with TRBD1 matching 8 bases. Germline V gene lookup returns CDR1 SGHRS and CDR2 YFSETQ. With V trimmed by 2 bases and J by 6 bases, 6 bases remained unmatched. This CDR3 has 14 amino acids. The CDR3 protein is CASSFNQGANGYTF. CDR3 DNA: TGCGCCAGCAGCTTTAATCAGGGGGCGAATGGCTACACCTTC. The full variable domain, with the rest looked up from reference TRBV5-1 and TRBJ1-2, is KAGVTQTPRYLIKTRGQQVTLSCSPISGHRSVSWYQQTPGQGLQFLFEYFSETQRNKGNFPGRFSGRQFSNSRSEMNVSTLELGDSALYLCASSFNQGANGYTFGSGTRLTVV.

This chain connects TRBV4-1 to TRBJ1-5; D may be TRBD1 (6 bases). The CDR3 contains 16 residues. The germline gives CDR1 MGHRA, CDR2 YSYEKL. V dropped 3 bases and J dropped 0 bases, with 12 bases sitting between them. DNA for the CDR3: TGCGCCAGCAGCCACTTCCAGGGGCCTAGCAATCAGCCCCAGCATTTT. Its translation is CASSHFQGPSNQPQHF.

J is TRBJ2-3 and V is TRBV19; D remains ambiguous. The germline CDR1 and CDR2 sequences are LNHDA and SQIVND (reference sequence). Trimming took 3 bases from V and 2 from J, leaving 12 bases between them. The CDR3 consists of 15 residues. The CDR3 DNA reads TGTGCCAGTAGTATCAGTGACTCAGCCACAGATACGCAGTATTTT. Encoded protein: CASSISDSATDTQYF.

As concerns this clone: The sample contains more than one DNA sequence encoding this CDR3. The chain employs TRBV29-1 and TRBJ2-5; weak D call: TRBD1 (6 bases). CDR3 length: 13 amino acids. Trimming took 1 base from V and 1 from J, leaving 7 bases between them. The germline CDR1 and CDR2 sequences are SQVTM and ANQGSEA. The CDR3 reads CSVEGTVQETQYF. CDR3 sequence (DNA): TGCAGCGTTGAAGGGACAGTCCAAGAGACCCAGTACTTC.

The chain joins TRBV19 to TRBJ1-4; D perhaps matches TRBD1 (5 bases). This CDR3 contains 14 residues. The V gene's germline CDR1 is LNHDA and CDR2 SQIVND (reference sequence). The V and J ends lost 8 bases and 7 bases respectively, with 17 bases between them. The CDR3 protein is CASPDGHYGEKLFF. CDR3 DNA sequence: TGTGCCAGTCCCGATGGACACTACGGTGAAAAACTGTTTTTT.

This chain links TRBV9 with TRBJ1-2; 10 nucleotides match TRBD1. This CDR3 contains 15 residues. CDR1 is SGDLS, CDR2 YYNGEE, per germline. Germline trimming cut 2 bases from V and 5 bases from J; bases unmatched to any gene: 6. This CDR3 is CASSVTGTGAYGYTF. Here the CDR3 DNA reads TGTGCCAGCAGCGTTACCGGGACAGGGGCTTATGGCTACACCTTC.

The V call is TRBV11-2, the J call TRBJ2-6, with D perhaps TRBD2 (5 bases). Germline CDR1 reads SGHAT; CDR2 reads FQNNGV. V was shortened by 5 bases and J by 2 bases, with 13 bases between the two germline ends. The CDR3 is 16 residues long. The CDR3 loop is CASSPTGEPGANVLTF. The CDR3 DNA is TGTGCCAGCAGCCCTACTGGGGAGCCTGGGGCCAACGTCCTGACTTTC.

The chain employs TRBV2 and TRBJ2-4; D may be TRBD2 (6 bases). The V gene lost 6 bases and the J gene lost 3 bases, with 12 bases spanning the gap. This CDR3 comprises 14 residues. The V gene's germline CDR1 is SNHLY and CDR2 FYNNEI. CDR3 nucleotide sequence: TGTGCCAGCAGCGAGAGGACTAACAAAAACATTCAGTACTTC. Its translation is CASSERTNKNIQYF.

V usage is TRBV27 and J usage is TRBJ2-1, with 8 nucleotides matching TRBD2. The V and J ends lost 4 bases and 7 bases, in that order; junction bases with no gene match: 9. The germline V gene encodes CDR1 MNHEY and CDR2 SMNVEV (reference sequence). CDR3 length: 15 amino acids. CDR3 region: CASSSGTRGVNEQFF. The CDR3 DNA reads TGTGCCAGCAGTTCCGGGACTAGGGGGGTGAATGAGCAGTTCTTC.

The chain joins TRBV4-1 to TRBJ2-7; no clear D. The ends were cut back, 0 bases at V and 3 bases at J, with 9 bases in the middle. The CDR3 is made up of 14 amino acids. Germline V gene lookup returns CDR1 MGHRA and CDR2 YSYEKL. Here the CDR3 reads CASSQEARIYEQYF. The CDR3 bases are TGCGCCAGCAGCCAAGAGGCGCGGATCTACGAGCAGTACTTC.

The J gene is TRBJ1-2, the V gene TRBV28; D might be TRBD1 (5 bases). V lost 7 bases, J lost 3 bases, and 12 bases lay in between. Germline V lookup: CDR1 MDHEN, CDR2 SYDVKM. The CDR3 is 13 amino acids. CDR3 residues: CASMQTAHYGYTF. CDR3 DNA sequence: TGTGCCAGCATGCAGACAGCACACTATGGCTACACCTTC.

The rearrangement joins TRBV11-3 to TRBJ2-1; TRBD2 aligns across 8 bases. The germline CDR1 and CDR2 sequences are SGHNT and YENEEA. The CDR3 has 18 residues. J lost 0 bases, V lost 0 bases, and 7 bases had no gene match. The CDR3 sequence: CASSLDLRLASSYNEQFF. Here the CDR3 DNA reads TGTGCCAGCAGCTTAGATCTGCGACTAGCGAGCTCCTACAATGAGCAGTTCTTC.

This clone was recorded only once. The chain couples TRBV4-1 to TRBJ2-1, with TRBD2 identical over 15 bases. In germline, CDR1 is MGHRA, CDR2 YSYEKL. The CDR3 totals 17 residues. Trimming cost V 3 bases and J 7 bases; bases outside gene matches: 7. The CDR3 protein is CASSQASGTSGRNEQFF. CDR3 nucleotides: TGCGCCAGCAGCCAGGCCTCCGGGACTAGCGGGAGGAATGAGCAGTTCTTC.

The chain is built from TRBV19 and TRBJ2-7; D may be TRBD1 (6 bases). V dropped 5 bases and J dropped 1 base, with 9 bases sitting between them. The CDR3 loop spans 13 amino acids. Per the germline V gene, CDR1 is LNHDA and CDR2 is SQIVND (reference sequence). CDR3 sequence (DNA): TGTGCCAGTAGTTGGGGGCCTTCCTACGAGCAGTACTTC. Translation: CASSWGPSYEQYF. The entire variable domain, with the rest obtained from reference TRBV19 and TRBJ2-7, is as follows: DGGITQSPKYLFRKEGQNVTLSCEQNLNHDAMYWYRQDPGQGLRLIYYSQIVNDFQKGDIAEGYSVSREKKESFPLTVTSAQKNPTAFYLCASSWGPSYEQYFGPGTRLTVT.

This chain joins TRBV3-1 (or the pseudogene TRBV3-2) and TRBJ2-2; 9 bases align to TRBD1. The CDR3 runs to 16 residues. From germline, CDR1 is LGHDT and CDR2 YNNKEL (reference sequence). With 4 bases clipped from V and 2 bases from J, the junction kept 5 bases outside the gene matches. The CDR3 sequence is CASSPPGQGNTGELFF. As DNA, the CDR3 is TGTGCCAGCAGCCCACCGGGACAGGGTAACACCGGGGAGCTGTTTTTT.

This chain uses TRBV24-1 with TRBJ2-5; tentative D call: TRBD1 (7 bases). Trimming took 3 bases from V and 5 from J, leaving 15 bases between them. This CDR3 region has 15 residues. Per germline, CDR1 KGHDR and CDR2 SFDVKD. CDR3 sequence (DNA): TGTGCCACCAGTGATGTTGGCAGGGGGAGGGAGACCCAGTACTTC. Encoded protein: CATSDVGRGRETQYF.

Notes on this clone: Other DNA variants within this sample encode the same CDR3. The rearrangement joins TRBV9 to TRBJ1-3; a possible D gene is TRBD1 (6 bases). This CDR3 region has 16 residues. Per germline, CDR1 SGDLS and CDR2 YYNGEE. V was clipped by 4 bases and J by 0 bases, with 14 bases between them. The CDR3 here is CASSPSRGYSGNTIYF. CDR3 sequence (DNA): TGTGCCAGCAGCCCGAGCAGGGGCTACTCTGGAAACACCATATATTTT.

This chain joins TRBV7-2 and TRBJ1-6, with 8 bases identical to TRBD1. V lost 6 bases and J lost 10; bases outside the gene matches: 11. The germline gives CDR1 SGHTA, CDR2 FQGNSA. The length of the CDR3 is 15 residues. CDR3 sequence reads: CASRAGRQGYSPLHF. CDR3 DNA: TGTGCCAGCAGGGCTGGGAGACAGGGGTACTCACCCCTCCACTTT.